These 24 T cell receptor beta chains were sequenced from one sample in a study of T-cell reconstitution after alpha-beta-depleted transplantation in children. Unique molecular identifiers were used to barcode this TCRbeta library. TCRdb reprocessed the PCR reads with MiXCR, giving one entry per CDR3 protein. The sample includes 500,000 to 750,000 distinct CDR3 sequences, roughly 13% seen only once; the top ten take 2.2%. This specimen was PBMCs, mostly from graft donor cells, taken 360 days after TCRalphabeta/CD19-depleted stem cell transplant. The receptors were gathered from a male patient under 18 who had a stem cell transplant for acute myeloid leukemia, so the T cells may come from the graft donor.

This clonotype has a single count. V usage is TRBV24-1 and J usage is TRBJ2-1; D is possibly TRBD2 (5 bases). V was trimmed by 3 bases and J by 8 bases, leaving 16 bases between them. Germline V CDR1 and CDR2: KGHDR, SFDVKD. The CDR3 sequence is 15 residues long. CDR3 nucleotide sequence: TGTGCCACCAGTGATAAGGCCCTAGCTCTCGATGAGCAGTTCTTC. It encodes CATSDKALALDEQFF.

This clonotype was observed a few times. The chain links TRBV5-1 to TRBJ2-2, with D tentatively TRBD2 (6 bases). Between the trimmed V and J ends, which lost 0 bases and 5 bases, there was a span of 11 bases. Germline CDR1 reads SGHRS; CDR2 reads YFSETQ. The CDR3 is made up of 15 amino acids. The DNA for the CDR3 is TGCGCCAGCAGCTTGGTTGGACTAAATACCGGGGAGCTGTTTTTT. Its translation: CASSLVGLNTGELFF.

This clonotype was seen at least ten times. J is TRBJ2-1 and V is TRBV10-3; 9 bases line up with TRBD2. The V gene end was trimmed by 6 bases and the J gene end by 6 bases; junction bases not matched to a gene: 3. Germline CDR1 and CDR2: ENHRY and SYGVKD. CDR3 size: 13 residues. DNA of the CDR3: TGTGCCATCAGCGCTAGCGGGACCAATGAGCAGTTCTTC. Amino acids: CAISASGTNEQFF.

The J gene is TRBJ2-1, the V gene TRBV6-5; D not certain. V dropped 3 bases and J dropped 4 bases, with 19 bases sitting between them. CDR3 size: 17 residues. Germline V gene lookup returns CDR1 MNHEY and CDR2 SVGAGI. CDR3 sequence reads: CASSYPFYCEIYNEQFF. The CDR3 region has the DNA TGTGCCAGCAGTTATCCCTTTTATTGTGAGATATACAATGAGCAGTTCTTC.

This clonotype was counted a few times. The rearrangement uses TRBV20-1 and TRBJ1-2; TRBD1 matches 8 bases. Trimming took 3 bases from V and 7 from J; bases not matched to a gene: 13. There are 15 residues in the CDR3. CDR1 is DFQATT and CDR2 is SNEGSKA in the germline V gene (reference sequence). The CDR3 DNA sequence: TGCAGTGCTAGCCCTGCAGGGGGCCAGACTTCTGGCTACACCTTC. It translates to CSASPAGGQTSGYTF.

This sequence joins TRBV7-9 and TRBJ2-3; 10 bases map to TRBD2. The CDR3 is 14 amino acids. Germline lookup yields CDR1 SEHNR and CDR2 FQNEAQ (reference sequence). V gave up 5 bases and J gave up 6 bases; unmatched junction bases: 5. CDR3 nucleotide sequence: TGTGCCAGCAGCCCTAGCGGGAGTATCGATACGCAGTATTTT. Amino acid sequence: CASSPSGSIDTQYF.

Ten or more counts support this clonotype. The chain employs TRBV20-1 and TRBJ2-1, with D perhaps TRBD2 (5 bases). Germline V CDR1 and CDR2: DFQATT, SNEGSKA (reference sequence). This CDR3 spans 15 amino acids. V was shortened by 3 bases and J by 8 bases, with 20 bases between the two germline ends. The CDR3 bases are TGCAGTGCTAGCCCTGATGTAGCGATAGTCGATGAGCAGTTCTTC. It specifies CSASPDVAIVDEQFF.

This clonotype has a handful of counts. The chain joins TRBV28 to TRBJ2-5, with D possibly being TRBD1 or TRBD2 (5 bases each). Trimming removed 4 bases from V and 5 bases from J, with 17 bases in between. CDR3 length: 15 residues. Germline-derived CDR1 and CDR2 are MDHEN and SYDVKM. The CDR3 DNA reads as TGTGCCAGCAGTTCCGGGGACCTCTCCCGGGAGACCCAGTACTTC. Translation gives CASSSGDLSRETQYF.

This clonotype was recorded a few times. The chain recombines TRBV4-2 with TRBJ2-2, with unresolved D. The germline V and J ends were trimmed by 0 bases and 8 bases, with 13 bases remaining between them. Germline V CDR1 and CDR2: LGHNA, YNFKEQ. The CDR3 has 15 residues. This chain's CDR3 is CASSQDRVAGGELFF. In DNA form, the CDR3 reads TGTGCCAGCAGCCAAGATCGGGTCGCAGGTGGGGAGCTGTTTTTT.

This clonotype was seen a handful of times. The rearrangement joins TRBV12-5 to TRBJ2-1, with D unclear. Germline V gives CDR1 LGHNT, CDR2 FRNRAP. This CDR3 is 11 amino acids long. V dropped 4 bases and J dropped 10 bases, with 8 bases sitting between them. This chain's CDR3 is CASGSGWEQFF. The CDR3 DNA follows: TGTGCTAGTGGTTCGGGTTGGGAGCAGTTCTTC.

CDR3 sequence reads: CASSVGTSGTYEQYF. Written as DNA, the CDR3 is TGTGCCAGCAGCGTAGGGACTAGCGGAACTTACGAGCAGTACTTC. The chain is built from TRBV9 and TRBJ2-7; 10 bases are shared with TRBD2. The CDR3 covers 15 residues. V trimming: 0 bases; J trimming: 4 bases; junction bases outside the gene matches: 4. Germline CDR1 and CDR2: SGDLS and YYNGEE.

On this clonotype itself: A much more abundant neighbour one base away suggests this may be a read error. The chain employs TRBV14 and TRBJ2-7; D tentatively reads TRBD1 or TRBD2 (6 bases each). Germline CDR1 SGHDN, CDR2 FVKESK. The CDR3 length is 14 residues. The CDR3 sequence is CASCQVAEGGEQYF. The CDR3, as DNA: TGTGCCAGCTGCCAAGTAGCGGAGGGGGGCGAGCAGTACTTC. Looking up the rest from reference TRBV14 and TRBJ2-7 gives the full variable domain: EAGVTQFPSHSVIEKGQTVTLRCDPISGHDNLYWYRRVMGKEIKFLLHFVKESKQDESGMPNNRFLAERTGGTYSTLKVQPAELEDSGVYFCASCQVAEGGEQYFGPGTRLTVT.

The chain links TRBV7-9 to TRBJ1-1; TRBD1 is a possible D gene (5 bases). The CDR3 consists of 14 residues. Germline V CDR1 and CDR2: SEHNR, FQNEAQ (reference sequence). V lost 5 bases and J 5 bases, leaving 15 bases between the germline ends. CDR3 DNA: TGTGCCAGCAGCCCCCTCCGGGGCTTTACTGAAGCTTTCTTT. Translation: CASSPLRGFTEAFF.

This clonotype was recorded many times. The V and J genes are TRBV20-1 and TRBJ2-2, with 12 positions matching TRBD2. CDR1 is DFQATT and CDR2 is SNEGSKA in the germline V gene (reference sequence). Losses at the gene ends were 0 bases for V and 7 bases for J; bases not matched to a gene: 9. The CDR3 length is 17 residues. The DNA of the CDR3 is TGCAGTGCTAGAGATACACGACTAGCGGGAGTGATCGGGGAGCTGTTTTTT. The encoded protein is CSARDTRLAGVIGELFF.

This clonotype appeared a few times. The V call is TRBV9, the J call TRBJ2-1; D might be TRBD1 or TRBD2, each matching 5 bases. V shed 4 bases and J shed 5 bases, with 16 bases lying between them. The CDR3 has 15 amino acids. From germline, CDR1 is SGDLS and CDR2 YYNGEE. The CDR3 coding sequence is TGTGCCAGCAGCCCCACCGGGACGGAACACAATGAGCAGTTCTTC. The encoded protein is CASSPTGTEHNEQFF. Full variable domain (rest looked up from reference TRBV9 and TRBJ2-1): DSGVTQTPKHLITATGQRVTLRCSPRSGDLSVYWYQQSLDQGLQFLIQYYNGEERAKGNILERFSAQQFPDLHSELNLSSLELGDSALYFCASSPTGTEHNEQFFGPGTRLTVL.

The V call is TRBV5-5, the J call TRBJ2-7, with D perhaps assigned TRBD1 or TRBD2 (6 bases each). CDR1 and CDR2 from the germline V gene are SGHKS and YYEKEE (reference sequence). V was cut by 2 bases and J by 4 bases, with 13 bases left in between. The length of the CDR3 is 14 residues. CDR3 sequence reads: CASSFPKGGYEQYF. Written as DNA, the CDR3 is TGTGCCAGCAGCTTCCCCAAGGGGGGTTACGAGCAGTACTTC.

This clonotype was observed a handful of times. This chain links TRBV15 with TRBJ2-7; 8 nucleotides match TRBD1. From germline, CDR1 is LNHNV and CDR2 YYDKDF (reference sequence). This CDR3 is 15 amino acids long. V gave up 4 bases and J gave up 5 bases; unmatched junction bases: 10. In nucleotides, the CDR3 is TGTGCCACCAGCAAGGACAGGGCAGGATTGCACGAGCAGTACTTC. The encoded protein is CATSKDRAGLHEQYF.

This clonotype has just a few counts. The CDR3 sequence: CASSLWADTQYF. CDR3 bases: TGTGCCAGCAGTTTATGGGCAGATACGCAGTATTTT. V and J are TRBV28 and TRBJ2-3; no reliable D call. The CDR3 consists of 12 residues. V was cut by 0 bases and J by 4 bases, with 2 bases left in between. CDR1 is MDHEN, CDR2 SYDVKM, per germline.

The J gene is TRBJ2-7, the V gene TRBV19; no definite D call. Germline loops: CDR1 LNHDA, CDR2 SQIVND (reference sequence). Trimming pared 6 bases from V and 6 bases from J, leaving 9 bases between. This CDR3 spans 11 amino acids. As DNA, the CDR3 is TGTGCCAGTAGAAACAGCGCCGAGCAGTACTTC. Protein sequence: CASRNSAEQYF.

V gene TRBV20-1 combines with J gene TRBJ2-7; 11 bases fit TRBD2. Looked up from germline, CDR1 is DFQATT and CDR2 is SNEGSKA (reference sequence). This CDR3 is built from 15 residues. Losses at the gene ends were 5 bases for V and 2 bases for J; bases not matched to a gene: 8. CDR3 in amino acids: CSAVLAGVRAYEQYF. As DNA, the CDR3 is TGCAGTGCTGTACTAGCGGGAGTGAGGGCCTACGAGCAGTACTTC.

This clonotype has at least ten counts. This chain joins TRBV25-1 and TRBJ1-1, with D hard to call. CDR3 length: 12 residues. Trimming left V 0 bases short and J 10 bases short, with 9 bases between. CDR1 is MGHDK and CDR2 is SYGVNS in the germline V gene. CDR3 sequence: CASSEYRSGAFF. CDR3 sequence (DNA): TGTGCCAGCAGTGAATACCGGTCGGGAGCTTTCTTT.

This clonotype has at least ten counts. V and J are TRBV29-1 and TRBJ1-1; no reliable D call. V lost 2 bases and J 1 base, leaving 5 bases between the germline ends. The length of the CDR3 is 12 residues. CDR1 SQVTM and CDR2 ANQGSEA come from the germline V gene. CDR3 amino acids: CSVESANTEAFF. The CDR3, as DNA: TGCAGCGTTGAATCAGCGAACACTGAAGCTTTCTTT.

This clonotype was picked up many times. The chain has TRBV29-1 and TRBJ1-1; D perhaps matches TRBD1 (5 bases). The V and J ends lost 2 bases and 5 bases respectively, with 9 bases between them. CDR1 is SQVTM and CDR2 is ANQGSEA in the germline V gene. The CDR3 has 12 amino acids. This CDR3 reads CSVEQGGTEAFF. DNA for the CDR3: TGCAGCGTTGAACAGGGCGGGACTGAAGCTTTCTTT.

The rearrangement uses TRBV11-1 and TRBJ2-7; D uncertain. V shed 5 bases and J shed 4 bases, with 18 bases lying between them. The CDR3 has 15 amino acids. Germline assignment: CDR1 SGHAT and CDR2 FQDESV (reference sequence). CDR3 protein: CASSIIGDTRYEQYF. The CDR3 DNA is TGTGCCAGCAGCATAATTGGTGACACAAGGTACGAGCAGTACTTC.